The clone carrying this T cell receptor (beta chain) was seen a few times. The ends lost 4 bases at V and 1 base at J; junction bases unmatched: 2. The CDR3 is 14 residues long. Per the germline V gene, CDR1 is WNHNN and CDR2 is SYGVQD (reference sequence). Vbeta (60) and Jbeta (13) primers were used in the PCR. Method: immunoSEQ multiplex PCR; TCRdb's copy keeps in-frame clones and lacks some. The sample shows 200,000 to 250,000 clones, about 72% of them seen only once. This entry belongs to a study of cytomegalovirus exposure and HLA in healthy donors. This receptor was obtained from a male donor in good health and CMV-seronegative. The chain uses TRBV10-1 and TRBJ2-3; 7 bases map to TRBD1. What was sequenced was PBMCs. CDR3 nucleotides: TGCGCCAGCAGTGCTACAGGGGGCACAGATACGCAGTATTTT. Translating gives CASSATGGTDTQYF.